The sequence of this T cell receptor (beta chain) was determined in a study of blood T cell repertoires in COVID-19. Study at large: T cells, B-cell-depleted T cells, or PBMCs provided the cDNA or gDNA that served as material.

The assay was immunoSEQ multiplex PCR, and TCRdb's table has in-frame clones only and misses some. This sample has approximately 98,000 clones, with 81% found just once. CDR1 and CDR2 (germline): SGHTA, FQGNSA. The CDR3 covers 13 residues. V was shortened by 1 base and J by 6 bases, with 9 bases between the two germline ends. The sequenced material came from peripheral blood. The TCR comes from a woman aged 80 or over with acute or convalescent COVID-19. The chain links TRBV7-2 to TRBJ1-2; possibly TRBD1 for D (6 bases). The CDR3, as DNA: TGTGCCAGCAGCTTAGGACAGGCAAATGGCTACACCTTC. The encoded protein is CASSLGQANGYTF. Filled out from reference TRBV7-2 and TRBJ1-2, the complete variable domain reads GAGVSQSPSNKVTEKGKDVELRCDPISGHTALYWYRQSLGQGLEFLIYFQGNSAPDKSGLPSDRFSAERTGGSVSTLTIQRTQQEDSAVYLCASSLGQANGYTFGSGTRLTVV.